This T cell receptor beta chain was recorded in a study of blood T cell repertoires in COVID-19. Sequencing used immunoSEQ multiplex PCR; TCRdb keeps in-frame clones, though not all of them. The sample has fewer than 450,000 clones; about nine tenths are singletons. In Seattle, patients joined the study during active infection and were tracked longitudinally. The CDR3 loop spans 18 amino acids. CDR1 LNHDA and CDR2 SQIVND come from the germline V gene (reference sequence). After removal of 5 bases from V and 6 bases from J, the junction contained 16 bases not matched to a gene. V and J are TRBV19 and TRBJ2-4; 10 nucleotides match TRBD1. The receptor's source is a woman in her forties or fifties with COVID-19, enrolled during active disease. The sequenced material came from peripheral blood. CDR3 amino acids: CASSLNPRGTGVLNIQYF. CDR3 nucleotide sequence: TGTGCCAGTAGTCTCAACCCCCGAGGGACAGGGGTTTTAAACATTCAGTACTTC.